This note documents a single TCR beta chain sequence. Its matching antigen is unknown. This specimen comes from a study of blood T cells in healthy people across ages. Study-wide findings and caveats: Roughly linear age-related decline in beta diversity appeared, significant by age around 38.

Primed by a sample-barcoded 5' primer and a J-beta primer mix, a second PCR proceeded for roughly 6 to 12 cycles. Every sample gave at least 2.5 million paired-end reads containing CDR3. TCRdb re-analysed the 5' RACE reads in MiXCR, keeping a single row per CDR3 protein. The sample has roughly 2 million distinct CDR3 sequences, approximately 50% seen once. Deletions cut 2 bases from V and 8 bases from J, with 7 bases between. CDR3 length: 12 residues. V is TRBV12-3 or TRBV12-4 and J is TRBJ2-1; D is unclear. The clonotype originates from a middle-aged woman in good health. Sequencing was done on a sample of blood. The CDR3 DNA reads TGTGCCAGCAGTTTAATAGTGGATGAGCAGTTCTTC. It is translated as CASSLIVDEQFF.